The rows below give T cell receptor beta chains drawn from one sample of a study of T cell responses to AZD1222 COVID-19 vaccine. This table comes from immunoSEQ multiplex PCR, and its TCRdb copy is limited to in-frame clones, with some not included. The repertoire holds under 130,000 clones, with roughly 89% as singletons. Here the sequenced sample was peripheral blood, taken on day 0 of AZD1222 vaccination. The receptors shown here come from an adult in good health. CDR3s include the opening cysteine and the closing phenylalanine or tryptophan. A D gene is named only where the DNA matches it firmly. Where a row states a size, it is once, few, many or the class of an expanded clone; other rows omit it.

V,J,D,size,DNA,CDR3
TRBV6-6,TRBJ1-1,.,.,TGTGCCAGCCGGGAGGGCACTGAAGCTTTCTTT,CASREGTEAFF
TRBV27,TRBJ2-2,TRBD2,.,TGTGGATCTCCGGGACTAGCGGGCGAGAACACCGGGGAGCTGTTTTTT,CGSPGLAGENTGELFF
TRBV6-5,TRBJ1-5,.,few,TGTGCCAGCAGTTACTCCGCAGGGAGTCAGCCCCAGCATTTT,CASSYSAGSQPQHF
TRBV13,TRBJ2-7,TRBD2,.,TGTGCCAGCAGCTTAATGACTAGCCTCCTGTTGTCTGGCGAGCAGTACTTC,CASSLMTSLLLSGEQYF
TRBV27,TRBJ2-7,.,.,TGTGCCAGCAGTACCGACCGGGGGCGCCGGGGGTCCTACGAGCAGTACTTC,CASSTDRGRRGSYEQYF
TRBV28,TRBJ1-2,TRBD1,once,TGTGCCAGCAGTCCGACCGACAGGGGCGGTATCTATGGCTACACCTTC,CASSPTDRGGIYGYTF
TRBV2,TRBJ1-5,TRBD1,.,TGTGCCAGCAGGGCGACAGGGATTCAGCCCCAGCATTTT,CASRATGIQPQHF
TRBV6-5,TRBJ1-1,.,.,TGTGCCAGCACCATACAGGGGAACACTGAAGCTTTCTTT,CASTIQGNTEAFF
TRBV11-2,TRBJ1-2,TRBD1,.,TGTGCCAGCAGCCCAAGACAGGGGCACTATGGCTACACCTTC,CASSPRQGHYGYTF
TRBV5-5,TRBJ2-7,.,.,TGTGCCAGCAGCTTCGGGACCGGGTCCCACGAGCAGTACTTC,CASSFGTGSHEQYF
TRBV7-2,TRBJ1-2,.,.,TGTGCCAGCAGCCTGACAGGAGTAGGTGGCTACACCTTC,CASSLTGVGGYTF
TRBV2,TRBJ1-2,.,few,TGTGCCAGCGCCAACGGATTTGGCTACACCTTC,CASANGFGYTF
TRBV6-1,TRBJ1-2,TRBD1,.,TGTGCCAGCAGAAGACAGGGGGATGAGGATGGCTACACCTTC,CASRRQGDEDGYTF
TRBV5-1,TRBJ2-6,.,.,TGCGCCAGCAGCTTGGCGGGCGGATCTGGGGCCAACGTCCTGACTTTC,CASSLAGGSGANVLTF
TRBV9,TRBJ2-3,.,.,TGTGCCAGCAGCCCCGCCGGGACCTACACAGATACGCAGTATTTT,CASSPAGTYTDTQYF
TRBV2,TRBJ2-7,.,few,TGTGCCAGCACCTTAAGAGGGTACGAGCAGTACTTC,CASTLRGYEQYF
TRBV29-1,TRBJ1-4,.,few,TGCAGCGCCGGCGCAGGGTTTGAGGAAAAACTGTTTTTT,CSAGAGFEEKLFF
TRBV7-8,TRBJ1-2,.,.,TGTGCCAGCAGCCTCGAGGTAGGCTATGGCTACACCTTC,CASSLEVGYGYTF
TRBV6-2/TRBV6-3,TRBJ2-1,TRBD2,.,TGTGCCAGCAGTTACGGGGCTAGCGGGATCTATGAGCAGTTCTTC,CASSYGASGIYEQFF
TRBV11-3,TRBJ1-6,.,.,TGTGCCAGCAGCACAGGGCTTCGGAATTCACCCCTCCACTTT,CASSTGLRNSPLHF
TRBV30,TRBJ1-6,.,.,TGTGCCTGGGCTAGCTCCTATAATTCACCCCTCCACTTT,CAWASSYNSPLHF
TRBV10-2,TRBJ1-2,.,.,TGCGCCAGCAGTGAGTCATCTGGTGGCTACACCTTC,CASSESSGGYTF
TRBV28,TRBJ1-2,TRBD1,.,TGTGCCAGCAGCCGACAGGGTGAGCATGGCTACACCTTC,CASSRQGEHGYTF
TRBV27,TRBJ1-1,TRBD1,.,TGTGCCAGCAGTTCGGGGGCAGGGGGCAGTGGGACTGAAGCTTTCTTT,CASSSGAGGSGTEAFF
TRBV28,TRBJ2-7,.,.,TGTGCCAGCAGAGGGACTCTTGGACCCTACGAGCAGTACTTC,CASRGTLGPYEQYF
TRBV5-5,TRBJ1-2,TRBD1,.,TGTGCCAGCAGCCATTTATGGACAGGGGGTGGCTACACCTTC,CASSHLWTGGGYTF